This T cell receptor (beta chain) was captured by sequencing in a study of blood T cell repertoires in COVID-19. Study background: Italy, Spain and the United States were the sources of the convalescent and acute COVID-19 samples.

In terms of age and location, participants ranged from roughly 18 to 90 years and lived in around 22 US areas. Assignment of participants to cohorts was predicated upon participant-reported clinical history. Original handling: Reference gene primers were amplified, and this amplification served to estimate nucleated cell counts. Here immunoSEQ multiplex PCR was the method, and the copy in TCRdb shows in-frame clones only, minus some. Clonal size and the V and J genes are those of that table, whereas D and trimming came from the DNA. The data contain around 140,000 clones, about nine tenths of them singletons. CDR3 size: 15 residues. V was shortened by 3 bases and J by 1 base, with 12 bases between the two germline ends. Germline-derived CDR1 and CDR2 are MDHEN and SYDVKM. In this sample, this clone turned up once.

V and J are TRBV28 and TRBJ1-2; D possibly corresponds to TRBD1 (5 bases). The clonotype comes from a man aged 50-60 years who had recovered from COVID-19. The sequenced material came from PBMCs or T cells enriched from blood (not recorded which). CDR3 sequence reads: CASSFGGGINYGYTF. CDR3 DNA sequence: TGTGCCAGCAGTTTTGGGGGGGGAATTAACTATGGCTACACCTTC.